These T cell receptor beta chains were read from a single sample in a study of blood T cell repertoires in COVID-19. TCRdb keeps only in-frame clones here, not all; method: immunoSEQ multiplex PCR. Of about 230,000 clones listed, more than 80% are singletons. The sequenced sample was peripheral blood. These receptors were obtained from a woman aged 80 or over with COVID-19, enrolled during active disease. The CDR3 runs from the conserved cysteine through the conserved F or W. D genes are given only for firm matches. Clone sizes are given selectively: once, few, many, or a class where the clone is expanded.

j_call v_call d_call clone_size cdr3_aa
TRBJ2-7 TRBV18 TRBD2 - CASSPLAGGPHEQYF
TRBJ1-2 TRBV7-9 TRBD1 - CASSFSYIAGGEANYGYTF
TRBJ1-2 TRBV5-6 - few CASSPRARGWNYGYTF
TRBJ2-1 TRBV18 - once CASSRSVVSYNEQFF
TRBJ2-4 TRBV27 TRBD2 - CASSLRGEAQYF
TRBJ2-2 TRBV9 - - CASSRGYTGELFF
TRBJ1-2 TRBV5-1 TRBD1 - CASSPTPDRVAYGYTF
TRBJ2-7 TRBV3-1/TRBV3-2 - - CASSSRQVGSYEQYF
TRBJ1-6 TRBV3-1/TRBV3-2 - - CASSQGGGYSPLHF
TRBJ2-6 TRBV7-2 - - CASSLAPGSGANVLTF
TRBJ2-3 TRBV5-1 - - CASSRAGTDTQYF
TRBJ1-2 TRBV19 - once CASSPGGAGESYTF
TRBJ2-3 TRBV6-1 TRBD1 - CASSAKGQGAIGTDTQYF
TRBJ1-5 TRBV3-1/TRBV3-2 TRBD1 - CASSRQGGNQPQHF
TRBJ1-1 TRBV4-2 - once CASSRDRLMNTEAFF
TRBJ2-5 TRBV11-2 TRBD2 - CASSPGASGKETQYF
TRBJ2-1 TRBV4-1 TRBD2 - CASSQEGTRNEQFF
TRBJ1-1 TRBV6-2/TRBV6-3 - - CASSYEQGRGTEAFF
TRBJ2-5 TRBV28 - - CASSTRAGAFQETQYF
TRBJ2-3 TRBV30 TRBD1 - CAWTPWTGPDTQYF
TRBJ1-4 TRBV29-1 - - CSVVLWGGVEKLFF
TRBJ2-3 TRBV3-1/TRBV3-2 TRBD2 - CASSHLGTSGVPSTDTQYF